Below, 26 T cell receptor beta chains from the same sample are listed, as sequenced in a study of blood T cell repertoires in COVID-19. TCRdb keeps only in-frame clones here, not all; method: immunoSEQ multiplex PCR. The repertoire holds a few hundred thousand clones, with 65% to 90% as singletons. The specimen was PBMCs or T cells enriched from blood (not recorded which). The receptors originated from a woman in her forties with acute COVID-19.

The chain links TRBV11-2 to TRBJ2-1; no firm D call. The CDR3 contains 13 residues. The germline CDR1 and CDR2 sequences are SGHAT and FQNNGV. Between the trimmed V and J ends, which lost 0 bases and 5 bases, there was a span of 5 bases. The CDR3 here is CASSLDPNNEQFF. The DNA of the CDR3 is TGTGCCAGCAGCTTAGACCCCAACAATGAGCAGTTCTTC.

V is TRBV7-2 and J is TRBJ2-7, with D maybe TRBD2 (6 bases). The germline gives CDR1 SGHTA, CDR2 FQGNSA. Trimming removed 1 base at V and 2 bases at J, with 15 bases between. The CDR3 totals 16 residues. CDR3 DNA sequence: TGTGCCAGCAGCTTAGGGAGCGGGTCCCCTGCCTACGAGCAGTACTTC. As protein: CASSLGSGSPAYEQYF.

The sample holds one count of this clone. The V call is TRBV5-1, the J call TRBJ2-5, with TRBD2 as a possible D gene (6 bases). Between the trimmed V and J ends, which lost 0 bases and 1 base, there was a span of 10 bases. The CDR3 is made up of 15 amino acids. Germline CDR1 is SGHRS and CDR2 is YFSETQ. Written as DNA, the CDR3 is TGCGCCAGCAGCTTGGGGGCTAGCGCCCAAGAGACCCAGTACTTC. It specifies CASSLGASAQETQYF.

The chain combines TRBV11-2 with TRBJ2-2, with D perhaps matching TRBD2 (6 bases). CDR3 size: 15 residues. Germline loops: CDR1 SGHAT, CDR2 FQNNGV. V was cut by 1 base and J by 3 bases, with 9 bases left in between. In DNA, the CDR3 is TGTGCCAGCAGCTTAGGTCGGGGGTACACCGGGGAGCTGTTTTTT. Protein sequence: CASSLGRGYTGELFF. Complete variable domain (other parts from reference TRBV11-2 and TRBJ2-2): EAGVAQSPRYKIIEKRQSVAFWCNPISGHATLYWYQQILGQGPKLLIQFQNNGVVDDSQLPKDRFSAERLKGVDSTLKIQPAKLEDSAVYLCASSLGRGYTGELFFGEGSRLTVL.

The rearrangement links TRBV30 to TRBJ2-1; tentatively, D is TRBD1 (5 bases). The CDR3 has 12 amino acids. Trimming took off 0 bases at V and 10 bases at J, with 10 bases between the two ends. Per germline, CDR1 GTSNPN and CDR2 SVGIG (reference sequence). The CDR3 is CAWSVGEREQFF. CDR3 in DNA: TGTGCCTGGAGTGTAGGGGAAAGAGAGCAGTTCTTC.

The chain combines TRBV12-3 or TRBV12-4 with TRBJ2-2; D gene unclear. V lost 2 bases and J 4 bases, leaving 5 bases between the germline ends. The CDR3 is 13 residues long. The CDR3 DNA sequence: TGTGCCAGCAGTTTATTCGGCACCGGGGAGCTGTTTTTT. Protein product: CASSLFGTGELFF.

The chain combines TRBV5-1 with TRBJ1-2; 7 bases are a match to TRBD1. The germline gives CDR1 SGHRS, CDR2 YFSETQ. V lost 0 bases to trimming and J lost 8 bases; unmatched junction nucleotides: 13. The CDR3 has 16 residues. DNA of the CDR3: TGCGCCAGCAGCTTGGCCTCGGGACAGCCATTAGGAGGCTACACCTTC. It codes for CASSLASGQPLGGYTF. The full variable domain, its missing parts supplied by reference TRBV5-1 and TRBJ1-2, is KAGVTQTPRYLIKTRGQQVTLSCSPISGHRSVSWYQQTPGQGLQFLFEYFSETQRNKGNFPGRFSGRQFSNSRSEMNVSTLELGDSALYLCASSLASGQPLGGYTFGSGTRLTVV.

The chain couples TRBV28 to TRBJ1-1, with D maybe TRBD1 (5 bases). The CDR3 runs 14 residues. In germline, CDR1 is MDHEN, CDR2 SYDVKM. V was trimmed by 7 bases and J by 0 bases, leaving 12 bases between them. The CDR3 region has the DNA TGTGCCAGCAAACCGGGACTCCTGAACACTGAAGCTTTCTTT. Translating it yields CASKPGLLNTEAFF.

V and J are TRBV14 and TRBJ1-6; the D gene is possibly TRBD1 (6 bases). The CDR3 has 15 residues. The ends were cut back, 3 bases at V and 4 bases at J, with 10 bases in the middle. Germline V gene sequence: CDR1 SGHDN, CDR2 FVKESK. The CDR3 DNA is TGTGCCAGCAGCCACTCCAGGGGATATAATTCACCCCTCCACTTT. Amino acid sequence: CASSHSRGYNSPLHF. Variable domain in full (rest from reference TRBV14 and TRBJ1-6): EAGVTQFPSHSVIEKGQTVTLRCDPISGHDNLYWYRRVMGKEIKFLLHFVKESKQDESGMPNNRFLAERTGGTYSTLKVQPAELEDSGVYFCASSHSRGYNSPLHFGNGTRLTVT.

This rearrangement joins TRBV28 to TRBJ1-3; maybe TRBD1 (5 bases). CDR3 length: 18 residues. Germline CDR1 is MDHEN and CDR2 is SYDVKM. V was clipped by 5 bases and J by 2 bases, with 22 bases between them. The CDR3 DNA sequence: TGTGCCAGCAGTCCCGGGGGTTGGGGCACGGCGACTGGAAACACCATATATTTT. Translating it yields CASSPGGWGTATGNTIYF.

The table lists this clone with a count of one. The chain employs TRBV4-1 and TRBJ2-7; tentative D call: TRBD2 (6 bases). Germline V gene lookup returns CDR1 MGHRA and CDR2 YSYEKL. The V end lost 0 bases, the J end lost 0 bases, and 18 bases lay between the germline ends. This CDR3 has 18 amino acids. DNA of the CDR3: TGCGCCAGCAGCCAAGATTTGTCGGGACTGGGATTCTCCTACGAGCAGTACTTC. Residues: CASSQDLSGLGFSYEQYF.

This clone was seen only once. The rearrangement uses TRBV28 and TRBJ1-5, with D perhaps matching TRBD1 (5 bases). Per the germline V gene, CDR1 is MDHEN and CDR2 is SYDVKM. Trimming pared 3 bases from V and 2 bases from J, leaving 14 bases between. The CDR3 is made up of 16 amino acids. CDR3 sequence (DNA): TGTGCCAGCAGTTTGACCAGGGTAGTGGGCAATCAGCCCCAGCATTTT. Its translation is CASSLTRVVGNQPQHF.

The rearrangement uses TRBV5-1 and TRBJ2-7, with 13 bases lining up with TRBD2. The CDR3 covers 16 residues. Germline V CDR1 and CDR2: SGHRS, YFSETQ. V was pared by 4 bases and J by 7 bases, with 11 bases of the junction left unmatched. This CDR3 reads CASSPTSGRATIEQYF. For the CDR3, the DNA is TGCGCCAGCAGCCCTACTAGCGGGAGGGCCACCATTGAGCAGTACTTC. The variable domain in full, completed from reference TRBV5-1 and TRBJ2-7, reads KAGVTQTPRYLIKTRGQQVTLSCSPISGHRSVSWYQQTPGQGLQFLFEYFSETQRNKGNFPGRFSGRQFSNSRSEMNVSTLELGDSALYLCASSPTSGRATIEQYFGPGTRLTVT.

This clone is a singleton in its sample. The chain links TRBV9 to TRBJ1-2; 12 bases match TRBD1. V trimming: 3 bases; J trimming: 7 bases; junction bases outside the gene matches: 4. This CDR3 spans 14 amino acids. Germline lookup yields CDR1 SGDLS and CDR2 YYNGEE. CDR3 nucleotides: TGTGCCAGCAGCGGACCGGGACAGGGGGCTGGCTACACCTTC. Its translation: CASSGPGQGAGYTF.

This clone was found a few times. The CDR3: CASSPGGETQYF. In DNA form, the CDR3 reads TGTGCCAGCAGCCCTGGGGGGGAGACCCAGTACTTC. The V and J genes are TRBV28 and TRBJ2-5, with D maybe TRBD2 (6 bases). V dropped 6 bases and J dropped 5 bases, with 10 bases sitting between them. Germline V gives CDR1 MDHEN, CDR2 SYDVKM. The CDR3 extends over 12 amino acids.

This clone turned up a few times. Other DNA sequences in the same sample also yield this CDR3. The chain combines TRBV7-9 with TRBJ2-7; 15 positions match TRBD2. V lost 4 bases and J lost 6; bases outside the gene matches: 1. The CDR3 sequence is 14 residues long. Germline V CDR1 and CDR2: SEHNR, FQNEAQ (reference sequence). The CDR3 DNA reads as TGTGCCAGCAGCTCGGGACTAGCGGGAGGCGAGCAGTACTTC. Translation gives CASSSGLAGGEQYF.

The rearrangement joins TRBV15 to TRBJ1-2, with 7 bases lining up with TRBD1. The CDR3 contains 17 residues. Germline loops: CDR1 LNHNV, CDR2 YYDKDF (reference sequence). J lost 8 bases, V lost 0 bases, and 15 bases had no gene match. Here the CDR3 reads CATSRDLAAGGLGGYTF. CDR3 nucleotide sequence: TGTGCCACCAGCAGAGATTTGGCGGCAGGGGGACTCGGGGGCTACACCTTC. Using reference TRBV15 and TRBJ1-2 for the parts outside the CDR3, the full variable domain is DAMVIQNPRYQVTQFGKPVTLSCSQTLNHNVMYWYQQKSSQAPKLLFHYYDKDFNNEADTPDNFQSRRPNTSFCFLDIRSPGLGDTAMYLCATSRDLAAGGLGGYTFGSGTRLTVV.

Only one count was recorded for this clone. This chain connects TRBV7-6 to TRBJ2-5; unclear D gene. V was cut by 1 base and J by 1 base, with 10 bases left in between. Per germline, CDR1 SGHVS and CDR2 FNYEAQ. The CDR3 is 15 residues long. Here the CDR3 reads CASSLGLRRQETQYF. CDR3 DNA: TGTGCCAGCAGCTTAGGGTTGCGCCGCCAAGAGACCCAGTACTTC.

V and J are TRBV7-9 and TRBJ2-1; D is unclear. The CDR3 spans 12 residues. CDR1 and CDR2 from the germline V gene are SEHNR and FQNEAQ (reference sequence). V was cut by 5 bases and J by 6 bases, with 8 bases left in between. This chain's CDR3 is CASSPVSNEQFF. The CDR3 DNA reads as TGTGCCAGCAGCCCCGTTTCCAATGAGCAGTTCTTC. Together with reference TRBV7-9 and TRBJ2-1, the CDR3 gives the full variable domain: DTGVSQNPRHKITKRGQNVTFRCDPISEHNRLYWYRQTLGQGPEFLTYFQNEAQLEKSRLLSDRFSAERPKGSFSTLEIQRTEQGDSAMYLCASSPVSNEQFFGPGTRLTVL.

The gene calls are TRBV6-5 and TRBJ2-1; TRBD2 might be the D (5 bases). Germline values: CDR1 MNHEY, CDR2 SVGAGI. CDR3 size: 14 residues. Trimming pared 5 bases from V and 5 bases from J, leaving 13 bases between. The CDR3 nucleotides read TGTGCCAGCAGTCCTTACCGAGGGAACAATGAGCAGTTCTTC. It translates to CASSPYRGNNEQFF.

This clone came up a few times. This sequence joins TRBV6-6 and TRBJ2-2; 11 bases are a match to TRBD2. Losses at the gene ends were 6 bases for V and 5 bases for J; bases not matched to a gene: 23. The CDR3 has 21 residues. Per the germline V gene, CDR1 is MNHNY and CDR2 is SVGAGI (reference sequence). CDR3 bases: TGTGCCAGCAGCCGTCGGAGGGTAGCGGGAGGGATTGATAGTAAAACCGGGGAGCTGTTTTTT. Amino acids: CASSRRRVAGGIDSKTGELFF.

This clone was detected once. This sequence joins TRBV19 and TRBJ2-1; 10 nucleotides match TRBD1. CDR1 and CDR2 from the germline V gene are LNHDA and SQIVND (reference sequence). The length of the CDR3 is 17 residues. V lost 1 base, J lost 6 bases, and 9 bases stayed unmatched. CDR3 nucleotide sequence: TGTGCCAGTAGTATAGGGGGGACAGGGGTTCGGGTCAATGAGCAGTTCTTC. As protein: CASSIGGTGVRVNEQFF.

This chain uses TRBV7-2 with TRBJ2-3, with TRBD2 matching 10 bases. From germline, CDR1 is SGHTA and CDR2 FQGNSA. V gave up 4 bases and J gave up 0 bases; unmatched junction bases: 13. CDR3 length: 19 amino acids. CDR3 coding DNA: TGTGCCAGCAGCTCAGACGTGGTAGCGGGAGGCTCTAGCACAGATACGCAGTATTTT. Its translation is CASSSDVVAGGSSTDTQYF.

This rearrangement joins TRBV19 to TRBJ1-2; TRBD1 might be the D (5 bases). V lost 5 bases and J 8 bases, leaving 12 bases between the germline ends. The CDR3 loop spans 12 amino acids. The germline CDR1 and CDR2 sequences are LNHDA and SQIVND (reference sequence). The CDR3 DNA reads as TGTGCCAGTAGTGGGAGGAACAGGGGCTACACCTTC. It codes for CASSGRNRGYTF.

J is TRBJ1-1 and V is TRBV28; weak D call: TRBD1 (6 bases). V was trimmed by 6 bases and J by 6 bases, leaving 11 bases between them. From germline, CDR1 is MDHEN and CDR2 SYDVKM. This CDR3 has 12 amino acids. Here the CDR3 reads CASRAQGSEAFF. CDR3 nucleotides: TGTGCCAGCAGAGCACAGGGTTCTGAAGCTTTCTTT.

The V gene is TRBV28, the J gene TRBJ2-3; 9 bases are a match to TRBD1. CDR3 size: 16 residues. V gave up 6 bases and J gave up 0 bases; unmatched junction bases: 7. Germline V gives CDR1 MDHEN, CDR2 SYDVKM. Here the CDR3 DNA reads TGTGCCAGCAGAAGGGGGGACAGGGATAGCACAGATACGCAGTATTTT. This encodes CASRRGDRDSTDTQYF.